The 15 T cell receptor beta chains below all came from one sample that was sequenced in a study of tumor-infiltrating lymphocytes in primary liver carcinoma. TCR beta cDNA was reverse-transcribed from about 500 ng of total RNA. The reaction used a constant-region primer and ProtoScript II reverse transcriptase. Generation of the TCR beta libraries relied on three nested multiplex PCR rounds using slightly modified ARM-PCR. A C-beta reverse primer and TRBV1-TRBV30 forward primers served in each of the first two PCR rounds, at ten to eleven cycles apiece. Using its own MiXCR run on the multiplex PCR reads, TCRdb lists one record per CDR3 protein. In the table there are more than 75,000 distinct CDR3 sequences, approximately 72% of which are singletons. Both RNA and DNA were isolated together from roughly 20-30 mg of bulk tissue that had not been sorted. Sequenced input: liver tumor tissue from sampling region 1. Subset described: tumor region T1, superior pole. These receptors originate from a man aged 40-49 years with primary liver carcinoma and hepatitis B virus infection.

Remarks on this clonotype: An end of the junction does not agree with germline; a read error may underlie this. The chain employs TRBV28 and TRBJ2-2; a weak D match, TRBD2 (5 bases). The CDR3 extends over 12 amino acids. Germline CDR1 is MDHEN and CDR2 is SYDVKM. The CDR3 DNA follows: TGTGTCAGCAGTTTCACGACCGGGGAGCTGGTTTTT. Translated: CVSSFTTGELVF.

A word on this clonotype: Because the CDR3 is missing its conserved closing phenylalanine or tryptophan, this is likely a read error. This sequence joins TRBV13 and TRBJ1-6; D might be TRBD1 (5 bases). The germline gives CDR1 PRHDT, CDR2 FYEKMQ (reference sequence). The CDR3 spans 15 residues. Trimming stripped 6 bases from V and 3 bases from J, with 12 bases between. CDR3 coding DNA: TGTGCCAGCAGTTTATATGGGGGCTATAATTCACCCCTCCACCTT. Protein sequence: CASSLYGGYNSPLHL.

The V gene is TRBV20-1, the J gene TRBJ2-3, with TRBD2 as a possible D gene (6 bases). V was shortened by 8 bases and J by 1 base, with 19 bases between the two germline ends. The CDR3 has 15 amino acids. CDR1 and CDR2 (germline): DFQATT, SNEGSKA (reference sequence). Here the CDR3 DNA reads TGCAGTACTGGTGTTCGGGAGAAGGGCACAGATACGCAGTATTTT. It specifies CSTGVREKGTDTQYF.

Concerning this clonotype itself: A much larger clone differs by one base, so this may be a read error. The chain employs TRBV28 and TRBJ2-2; 7 bases match TRBD1. Trimming removed 8 bases from V and 6 bases from J; junction bases left unmatched: 9. Germline loops: CDR1 MDHEN, CDR2 SYDVKM. This CDR3 has 14 amino acids. The CDR3 here is CASAMTGRSGELFF. CDR3 sequence (DNA): TGTGCCAGCGCAATGACAGGGCGGTCCGGGGAGCTGTTTTTT. Using reference TRBV28 and TRBJ2-2 for the parts outside the CDR3, the full variable domain is DVKVTQSSRYLVKRTGEKVFLECVQDMDHENMFWYRQDPGLGLRLIYFSYDVKMKEKGDIPEGYSVSREKKERFSLILESASTNQTSMYLCASAMTGRSGELFFGEGSRLTVL.

Remarks on this clonotype: A read error is likely, as this CDR3 ends without the conserved phenylalanine or tryptophan. This chain uses TRBV11-2 with TRBJ1-1, with 10 bases identical to TRBD1. The CDR3 is 17 residues long. The V gene end was trimmed by 9 bases and the J gene end by 5 bases; junction bases not matched to a gene: 18. Germline CDR1 SGHAT, CDR2 FQNNGV. The CDR3 DNA follows: TGTGCCAGTAGCCGAATGGGGGGACAGGGGTTCGGAACTGAAGCTTTCTAT. Amino acids: CASSRMGGQGFGTEAFY.

This clonotype has more than one count but fewer than ten. V and J are TRBV2 and TRBJ2-1, with a tentative D call TRBD1 (6 bases). Germline V CDR1 and CDR2: SNHLY, FYNNEI. V shed 7 bases and J shed 10 bases, with 17 bases lying between them. CDR3 length: 13 residues. The CDR3 spells CASTAMTGGEQFF. CDR3 bases: TGTGCCAGCACCGCAATGACAGGCGGCGAGCAGTTCTTC. Filled out from reference TRBV2 and TRBJ2-1, the complete variable domain reads EPEVTQTPSHQVTQMGQEVILRCVPISNHLYFYWYRQILGQKVEFLVSFYNNEISEKSEIFDDQFSVERPDGSNFTLKIRSTKLEDSAMYFCASTAMTGGEQFFGPGTRLTVL.

Comments on this clonotype: An end of the junction does not agree with germline; a read error may underlie this. The chain carries TRBV4-1 and TRBJ1-2; D uncertain. Germline V gene sequence: CDR1 MGHRA, CDR2 YSYEKL. This CDR3 contains 14 residues. CDR3 DNA sequence: TGCGCCAGTAGCCTAACCCACGGGATTGAGGGCTACACCTTC. It specifies CASSLTHGIEGYTF.

With regard to this clonotype: This CDR3 is missing its conserved last phenylalanine or tryptophan, likely due to a read error. The DNA is left out, because the CDR3 cannot be placed on it with certainty; the CDR3 is given as TCRdb lists it. The V call is TRBV11-2, the J call TRBJ2-7; the listed D gene, TRBD2, was not tested against the DNA. Germline CDR1 SGHAT, CDR2 FQNNGV. With termini counted, the CDR3 has 14 amino acids. This CDR3 is CASSLGGLADELYL.

As regards this clonotype: At one of its ends the junction is not consistent with the germline gene, which may arise from a read error. This chain links TRBV6-6 with TRBJ2-1; D ambiguous. Germline-derived CDR1 and CDR2 are MNHNY and SVGAGI (reference sequence). The CDR3 length is 14 residues. CDR3 protein: CAMMDLHSYNERFF. The CDR3 nucleotides are TGTGCCATGATGGACCTGCACTCCTACAATGAGCGGTTCTTC.

This clonotype was seen many times. The V gene is TRBV6-6, the J gene TRBJ2-5, with TRBD2 matching over 13 bases. In germline, CDR1 is MNHNY, CDR2 SVGAGI (reference sequence). The CDR3 has 17 residues. Trimming took 6 bases from V and 3 from J; bases not matched to a gene: 10. For the CDR3, the DNA is TGTGCCAGCAGCCCTCAGGGACTAGCGGGACTTAAAGAGACCCAGTACTTC. Protein: CASSPQGLAGLKETQYF.

This clonotype was seen repeatedly, ten times or more. This chain uses TRBV12-3 or TRBV12-4 with TRBJ1-2, with D maybe TRBD1 (5 bases). Trimming pared 3 bases from V and 6 bases from J, leaving 8 bases between. This CDR3 is 12 amino acids long. CDR3 DNA sequence: TGTGCCAGCAGTTTGGGCAGGGATGGCTACACCTTC. Its translation: CASSLGRDGYTF.

On this clonotype: At one end, the junction sequence differs from germline, possibly due to a read error. The V call is TRBV6-1, the J call TRBJ2-7; D not certain. The CDR3 extends over 15 amino acids. Germline values: CDR1 MNHNS, CDR2 SASEGT. CDR3 region: CDSSEEAVGSYEQYF. CDR3 nucleotide sequence: TGTGACAGCAGTGAAGAGGCGGTGGGTAGCTACGAGCAGTACTTC.

Comments on this clonotype: Just one base apart from a much larger clone, this may be a read error. This CDR3 is CASSSHTSGKQYF. CDR3 bases: TGTGCCAGCAGCTCGCATACTAGCGGGAAGCAGTACTTC. The rearrangement joins TRBV7-9 to TRBJ2-7; 10 bases line up with TRBD2. V lost 4 bases, J lost 8 bases, and 5 bases stayed unmatched. The CDR3 covers 13 residues. Germline loops: CDR1 SEHNR, CDR2 FQNEAQ (reference sequence).

A note on this clonotype: An end of the junction does not agree with germline; a read error may underlie this. The J gene is TRBJ2-7, the V gene TRBV7-9; 7 positions match TRBD1. Looked up from germline, CDR1 is SEHNR and CDR2 is FQNEAQ (reference sequence). This CDR3 has 14 residues. CDR3 bases: TGTGTCAGCAGCTCCCGGGACAGAGGGAACGAGCAGTACTTC. Protein: CVSSSRDRGNEQYF.

As for this clonotype: The conserved phenylalanine or tryptophan normally closing the CDR3 is absent here, so this likely arose from a read error. V and J are TRBV11-1 and TRBJ2-7; TRBD1 aligns across 11 bases. The V gene's germline CDR1 is SGHAT and CDR2 FQDESV (reference sequence). The CDR3 runs to 14 residues. The chain's CDR3 is CASSSRTGGNEQYN. CDR3 sequence (DNA): TGTGCTAGCAGCTCAAGGACAGGGGGCAACGAGCAGTACAAC.